This T cell receptor (beta chain) emerged from a study of T cells in Graves' hyperthyroidism and ophthalmopathy (dated by TCRdb to between 2019 and 2020). About the full investigation: Peripheral blood samples were taken at initial diagnosis, before any treatment was given. Prospective prediction of ophthalmopathy was tested in an independent validation cohort consisting of under 20 hyperthyroidism patients and some 16 patients who later progressed to ophthalmopathy. After sampling, hyperthyroidism patients received methimazole starting at 30 mg daily, and ophthalmopathy patients received high-dose intravenous methylprednisolone. The 80 to 100 discovery patients were randomly divided into training and test sets at a 7:3 ratio. To identify distinguishing TCR V-J signatures, a discovery cohort of 90 to 100 patients was used, comprising 40 to 45 with Graves' ophthalmopathy and 55 to 65 with stable Graves' hyperthyroidism. The paper describes TCR Vbeta CDR3 sequencing of 120 to 150 peripheral blood samples, made up of 43 ophthalmopathy patients, roughly 80 hyperthyroidism patients and roughly 17 progressor patients. In addition, the study compared T-cell repertoires in thyroid tissue and in blood from six Graves' hyperthyroidism patients.

The V end gives up 4 bases and the J end 7 bases, leaving 16 bases in the junction not matched to a gene. The CDR1 and CDR2 encoded by the germline V gene are SGDLS and YYNGEE. Including the terminal cysteine and phenylalanine, the CDR3 comprises 16 residues. CDR3 DNA only is kept here, 48 bases in frame from base 1. Points the paper makes about the study in general: In validation, the model predicted progression to ophthalmopathy with about 71% sensitivity and approximately 72% specificity, a median of 6.5 months before onset. A 13 V-J signature model separated ophthalmopathy from stable hyperthyroidism, with around 88% sensitivity and 81.08% specificity in cross-validation and 80%/75% in testing. No statistical method was used to set the sample size in advance, and investigators knew the group allocation. Blood samples also contained most of the expanded thyroid clonotypes (frequency above 0.001), which suggests that blood repertoires may reflect thyroid immune responses.

Ophthalmopathy patients had moderately to severely active disease, Clinical Activity Score of at least 3, NOSPECS grade of at least 4, and duration under 3 months. The study excluded patients with uncontrolled infections, other autoimmune diseases, pregnancy or lactation. Clinical symptoms, serum thyroxine and TRAb, thyroid ultrasound, and orbital computed tomography formed the basis for the diagnoses. PBMCs were isolated from approximately 10 ml of fresh peripheral blood by Ficoll-Paque density gradient centrifugation. Trizol reagent was used to extract total RNA, and RNA quality was then checked on an Agilent 2100 Bioanalyzer. The TCR beta CDR3 regions were amplified from RNA transcripts. The first round of RT-PCR for the TCR CDR3 was performed with the HTBI primer set and the Qiagen OneStep RT-PCR kit. The libraries were constructed in a second round of multiplex PCR and then size-selected and purified. Paired-end sequencing of the libraries was performed with 100 bp reads on an Illumina HiSeq2000. As for the authors' bioinformatics: SOAPnuke was used to process the raw data, removing reads that contained adapters or uncalled bases, had a mean Phred below 15, or lacked an exact match to the constant primer or identifier. High-quality paired reads were merged using COPE v1.2.5, and each unique nucleotide sequence was defined as a clonotype. MiTCR v1.1 was used to align the clonotypes against IMGT TRBV, TRBD and TRBJ reference segments. Only V-J combinations with frequency above 0.0001, covering roughly 99% of repertoires, were analysed. A TCS score was defined as the ratio between F50 (clonal expansion) and ExV (chaos), using BLOSUM62-based TCRdist between CDR3 peptides within each V-J. Welch's t-statistics and random forest reduced roughly 500 V-J features to 10 to 15, which were used in a naive Bayes classifier (R e1071). The Morisita-Horn index was used to measure how similar the thyroid and blood repertoires were. The public reads were reanalyzed by TCRdb: fastp trimming at Q25, MiXCR alignment, in-frame beta chains only. All rows with the same CDR3 protein become a single entry with the most common DNA and genes. TCRdb, not the authors, supplied the V and J calls. This sample gives hundreds of thousands of distinct CDR3 sequences in total; roughly 14% of them show up just once. The top ten clonotypes cover around 4% of the sample.

This clonotype occurred many times. Its antigen is currently not known. No clone much larger than this one lies a single base away; base qualities are absent. The receptor was isolated from a woman aged 40 to 55 with Graves' ophthalmopathy. The sample taken for sequencing was blood. The chain joins TRBV9 to TRBJ2-7; the central 8 bases match TRBD2. The CDR3 here reads CASSPAVAGPVREQYF. The DNA sequence follows: TGTGCCAGCAGCCCCGCGGTAGCGGGACCCGTACGGGAGCAGTACTTC. Supplemented by the reference TRBV9 and TRBJ2-7 proteins around the CDR3, the complete variable domain is DSGVTQTPKHLITATGQRVTLRCSPRSGDLSVYWYQQSLDQGLQFLIQYYNGEERAKGNILERFSAQQFPDLHSELNLSSLELGDSALYFCASSPAVAGPVREQYFGPGTRLTVT.